Here is one T cell receptor (beta chain) with its context. Its antigen is unknown. The CDR3 spans 18 residues. Germline assignment: CDR1 SQVTM and CDR2 ANQGSEA. The data were taken from a study of identical twins. Findings and limits, study-wide: The conclusions drew on cross-sectional statistical analysis instead of tracking the same donors. Out-of-frame alpha sequences shared between twins exhibited an excess of low generation probability.

Each CDR3 protein gets one entry after TCRdb re-called the 5' RACE reads with MiXCR. The table shows 1.5 million to 2 million distinct CDR3 sequences, with around 33% occurring only once. This receptor was taken from a newborn girl in good health. The chain links TRBV29-1 to TRBJ2-1, with TRBD2 matching 13 bases. The better agreement between TRBJ2-7 and the DNA end casts doubt on the J call. Sequencing was performed on cord blood. As DNA, the CDR3 is TGCAGCTCACTCGGGACTAGCGGGGCTAGAGGGCCATACAATGAGCAGTACTTC. Translating it yields CSSLGTSGARGPYNEQYF.